This T cell receptor (beta chain) was found in a study of cytomegalovirus exposure and HLA in healthy donors. Amplification used 60 Vbeta primers and 13 Jbeta primers. Libraries were prepared by immunoSEQ multiplex PCR; TCRdb keeps only in-frame clonotypes and omits some of them. Reported are some 150,000 clones; the ten largest clones contain under 3.5%. Germline-derived CDR1 and CDR2 are SGDLS and YYNGEE. This CDR3 region has 15 residues. The V and J ends lost 4 bases and 7 bases respectively, with 21 bases between them. Sequenced material: PBMCs. The gene calls are TRBV9 and TRBJ2-7; maybe TRBD2 (6 bases). The sequence came from a man aged 40-49 years in good health and CMV-seronegative. Here the CDR3 DNA reads TGTGCCAGCAGCCTCTCCCCTGGGACTGCAGAGGAGCAGTACTTC. Its protein product is CASSLSPGTAEEQYF.